Shown below are 10 T cell receptor beta chains from a single sample sequenced in a study of blood T cell repertoires in COVID-19. Sequencing used immunoSEQ multiplex PCR; TCRdb keeps in-frame clones, though not all of them. Among 210,000 or so clones listed, approximately 87% were seen once. Sequenced material: peripheral blood. The receptors were gathered from a woman between 50 and 59 years old with acute or convalescent COVID-19.

Of note for this clone: The same CDR3 also results from other DNA sequences found in this sample. This chain links TRBV5-6 with TRBJ1-6; the match to TRBD1 covers 8 bases. The CDR3 runs 14 residues. The ends lost 0 bases at V and 10 bases at J; junction bases unmatched: 3. Germline CDR1 is SGHDT and CDR2 is YYEEEE. The CDR3 sequence is CASSLDRGLSPLHF. The CDR3 region has the DNA TGTGCCAGCAGCTTGGACAGGGGGTTATCACCCCTCCACTTT.

The rearrangement uses TRBV3-1 (or the pseudogene TRBV3-2) and TRBJ2-3; D remains unclear. V was cut by 4 bases and J by 1 base, with 9 bases left in between. CDR1 LGHDT and CDR2 YNNKEL come from the germline V gene (reference sequence). The CDR3 spans 14 residues. The CDR3 DNA is TGTGCCAGCAGCCTCGAACCGGGCACAGATACGCAGTATTTT. Translating gives CASSLEPGTDTQYF.

This clone has a single count. The J gene is TRBJ2-5, the V gene TRBV6-1; a weak D match, TRBD1 (6 bases). Trimming took 1 base from V and 4 from J, leaving 16 bases between them. The CDR3 consists of 16 residues. Per the germline V gene, CDR1 is MNHNS and CDR2 is SASEGT. Here the CDR3 DNA reads TGTGCCAGCAGTGAAGGGGAGTGGGGGCTTAGAGAGACCCAGTACTTC. Its translation is CASSEGEWGLRETQYF.

In this sample, this clone turned up a few times. V gene TRBV30 combines with J gene TRBJ2-1; tentative D call: TRBD2 (6 bases). The V gene lost 5 bases and the J gene lost 1 base, with 9 bases spanning the gap. The CDR3 totals 13 residues. Looked up from germline, CDR1 is GTSNPN and CDR2 is SVGIG (reference sequence). This CDR3 is CAWQAGSYNEQFF. The CDR3, as DNA: TGTGCCTGGCAGGCGGGGTCCTACAATGAGCAGTTCTTC. Using reference TRBV30 and TRBJ2-1 for the parts outside the CDR3, the full variable domain is SQTIHQWPATLVQPVGSPLSLECTVEGTSNPNLYWYRQAAGRGLQLLFYSVGIGQISSEVPQNLSASRPQDRQFILSSKKLLLSDSGFYLCAWQAGSYNEQFFGPGTRLTVL.

This clone was picked up one time. V gene TRBV27 combines with J gene TRBJ1-1, with D possibly matching TRBD1 (5 bases). Trimming removed 4 bases from V and 5 bases from J, with 11 bases in between. This CDR3 is built from 13 residues. Looked up from germline, CDR1 is MNHEY and CDR2 is SMNVEV (reference sequence). CDR3 nucleotides: TGTGCCAGCAGTTATCAGGGTCGTACTGAAGCTTTCTTT. Translating it yields CASSYQGRTEAFF.

The gene calls are TRBV7-2 and TRBJ2-3; 7 bases line up with TRBD2. V was pared by 3 bases and J by 9 bases, with 15 bases of the junction left unmatched. This CDR3 spans 16 amino acids. Germline loops: CDR1 SGHTA, CDR2 FQGNSA. Here the CDR3 reads CASSLAGTTSGETQYF. For the CDR3, the DNA is TGTGCCAGCAGCTTGGCCGGGACTACAAGTGGGGAGACGCAGTATTTT.

The CDR3 DNA reads as TGTGCCAGCAGCCAACTAAGGACAGGGACTGAGGGCTACACCTTC. Amino acid sequence: CASSQLRTGTEGYTF. The gene calls are TRBV14 and TRBJ1-2; 8 nucleotides agree with TRBD1. This CDR3 contains 15 residues. V lost 2 bases to trimming and J lost 8 bases; unmatched junction nucleotides: 10. CDR1 is SGHDN and CDR2 is FVKESK in the germline V gene.

CDR3 loop: CASSLGQGNAPLHF. As DNA, the CDR3 is TGTGCCAGCAGTCTCGGACAGGGGAATGCACCCCTCCACTTT. This chain links TRBV2 with TRBJ1-6, with TRBD1 matching over 9 bases. This CDR3 is 14 amino acids long. Germline CDR1 reads SNHLY; CDR2 reads FYNNEI. With V trimmed by 5 bases and J by 11 bases, 7 bases remained unmatched.

The rearrangement links TRBV25-1 to TRBJ1-4; TRBD1 matches 7 bases. CDR1 is MGHDK and CDR2 is SYGVNS in the germline V gene. The J segment lost 5 bases and the V segment lost 5 bases, leaving 5 bases of the junction unmatched. The CDR3 runs to 14 residues. In DNA form, the CDR3 reads TGTGCCAGCAGTCACCGGGACAGAAATGAAAAACTGTTTTTT. Amino acid sequence: CASSHRDRNEKLFF.

V and J are TRBV6-4 and TRBJ1-1, with 7 bases lining up with TRBD1. The germline gives CDR1 MRHNA, CDR2 SNTAGT. The CDR3 runs to 13 residues. With V trimmed by 3 bases and J by 4 bases, 2 bases remained unmatched. The CDR3 spells CASSEAGGTEAFF. As DNA, the CDR3 is TGTGCCAGCAGTGAGGCAGGGGGCACTGAAGCTTTCTTT.